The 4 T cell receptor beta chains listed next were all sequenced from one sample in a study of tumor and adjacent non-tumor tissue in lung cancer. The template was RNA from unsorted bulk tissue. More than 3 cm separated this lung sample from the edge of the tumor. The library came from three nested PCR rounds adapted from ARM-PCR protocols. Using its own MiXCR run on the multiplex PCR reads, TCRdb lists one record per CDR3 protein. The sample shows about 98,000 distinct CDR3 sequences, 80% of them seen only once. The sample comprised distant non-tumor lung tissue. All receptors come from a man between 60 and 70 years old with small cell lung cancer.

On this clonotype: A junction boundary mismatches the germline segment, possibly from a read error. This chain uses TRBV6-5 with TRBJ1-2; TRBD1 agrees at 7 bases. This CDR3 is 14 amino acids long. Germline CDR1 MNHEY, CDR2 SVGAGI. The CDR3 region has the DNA TGTGTCAGCAGATCTAACGACAGGGACACTGGCTACACCTTC. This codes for CVSRSNDRDTGYTF.

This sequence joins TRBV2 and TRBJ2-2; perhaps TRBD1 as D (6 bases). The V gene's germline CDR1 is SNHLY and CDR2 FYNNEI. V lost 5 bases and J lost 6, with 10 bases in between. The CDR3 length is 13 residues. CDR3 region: CASSPGQAGELFF. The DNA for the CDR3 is TGTGCCAGCAGTCCGGGACAAGCCGGGGAGCTGTTTTTT.

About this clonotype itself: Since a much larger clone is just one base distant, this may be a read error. This chain's CDR3 is CASGPTSGSKGTQYF. In DNA, the CDR3 is TGTGCCAGCGGACCGACTAGCGGGAGTAAAGGTACGCAGTATTTT. The chain carries TRBV12-3 or TRBV12-4 and TRBJ2-3, with 12 nucleotides matching TRBD2. V gave up 8 bases and J gave up 8 bases; unmatched junction bases: 11. This CDR3 contains 15 residues.

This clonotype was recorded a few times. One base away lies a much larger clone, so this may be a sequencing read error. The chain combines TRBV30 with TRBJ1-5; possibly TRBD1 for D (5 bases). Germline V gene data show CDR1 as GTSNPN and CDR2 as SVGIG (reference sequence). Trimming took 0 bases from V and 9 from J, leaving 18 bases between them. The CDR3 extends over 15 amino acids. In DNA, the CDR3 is TGTGCCTGGAGTGTACTCCTTGGGGACGGACGGCCCCAGCATTTT. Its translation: CAWSVLLGDGRPQHF. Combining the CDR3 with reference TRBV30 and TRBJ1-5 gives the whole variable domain SQTIHQWPATLVQPVGSPLSLECTVEGTSNPNLYWYRQAAGRGLQLLFYSVGIGQISSEVPQNLSASRPQDRQFILSSKKLLLSDSGFYLCAWSVLLGDGRPQHFGDGTRLSIL.